These 10 T cell receptor beta chains originate from one sample sequenced in a study of cytomegalovirus exposure and HLA in healthy donors. PCR involved 60 Vbeta and 13 Jbeta primers. The assay was immunoSEQ multiplex PCR, and TCRdb's table has in-frame clones only and misses some. The sample has over 150,000 clones; about four fifths are singletons. Source material: PBMCs. Receptors were obtained from a man aged 25-40 years in good health and CMV-seropositive.

V gene TRBV10-2 combines with J gene TRBJ1-6, with no clear D. With 2 bases removed from V and 7 bases from J, the gap between germline ends came to 15 bases. The germline V gene encodes CDR1 WSHSY and CDR2 SAAADI. CDR3 length: 16 residues. CDR3 in amino acids: CASSEASGRENSPLHF. The CDR3 DNA is TGCGCCAGCAGTGAGGCCTCGGGGAGAGAGAATTCACCCCTCCACTTT.

This rearrangement joins TRBV4-1 to TRBJ2-1, with a weak D call TRBD2 (6 bases). The CDR3 is made up of 16 amino acids. From germline, CDR1 is MGHRA and CDR2 YSYEKL. The ends were cut back, 1 base at V and 0 bases at J, with 10 bases in the middle. CDR3 nucleotides: TGCGCCAGCAGCCAAGGGCCTAGCGCCTCCTACAATGAGCAGTTCTTC. Its translation: CASSQGPSASYNEQFF.

V is TRBV5-1 and J is TRBJ1-2; weak D call: TRBD1 (6 bases). The CDR3 runs to 14 residues. Per germline, CDR1 SGHRS and CDR2 YFSETQ. V was trimmed by 4 bases and J by 6 bases, leaving 16 bases between them. This CDR3 reads CASSTGQPVDGYTF. CDR3 DNA sequence: TGCGCCAGCAGCACAGGACAGCCTGTTGATGGCTACACCTTC.

The chain employs TRBV27 and TRBJ2-3; 7 bases match TRBD2. Germline values: CDR1 MNHEY, CDR2 SMNVEV (reference sequence). Trimming removed 1 base from V and 3 bases from J; junction bases left unmatched: 10. CDR3 size: 17 residues. In DNA form, the CDR3 reads TGTGCCAGCAGTTTATACCGGACTAGGCCGTATACAGATACGCAGTATTTT. As protein: CASSLYRTRPYTDTQYF.

The chain combines TRBV5-1 with TRBJ2-2, with D tentatively TRBD1 (6 bases). Trimming left V 3 bases short and J 1 base short, with 10 bases between. Germline CDR1 reads SGHRS; CDR2 reads YFSETQ. The CDR3 consists of 15 residues. This CDR3 is CASSWGHQNTGELFF. CDR3 bases: TGCGCCAGCAGCTGGGGACACCAGAACACCGGGGAGCTGTTTTTT.

The chain employs TRBV7-6 and TRBJ2-2; weak D call: TRBD1 (6 bases). The CDR3 consists of 18 residues. The germline V gene encodes CDR1 SGHVS and CDR2 FNYEAQ. The germline V and J ends were trimmed by 5 bases and 6 bases, with 25 bases remaining between them. CDR3 DNA sequence: TGTGCCAGCAGCCTCAGGGGTTCAGTCGGTACTCTCCCCGGGGAGCTGTTTTTT. It yields the protein CASSLRGSVGTLPGELFF.

This sequence joins TRBV27 and TRBJ2-7; unclear D gene. CDR3 length: 12 amino acids. Trimming shortened V by 4 bases and J by 3 bases, and 7 bases separated the two germline ends. Germline values: CDR1 MNHEY, CDR2 SMNVEV (reference sequence). CDR3 coding DNA: TGTGCCAGCAGTTCCCCATTCTACGAGCAGTACTTC. Its protein product is CASSSPFYEQYF.

This sequence joins TRBV19 and TRBJ1-5; D unresolved. Germline assignment: CDR1 LNHDA and CDR2 SQIVND (reference sequence). Trimming pared 2 bases from V and 4 bases from J, leaving 9 bases between. This CDR3 region has 14 residues. Here the CDR3 reads CASSISTGNQPQHF. The CDR3, as DNA: TGTGCCAGTAGTATATCTACGGGGAATCAGCCCCAGCATTTT.

To note about this clone: A read error may be the cause here, since a much bigger clone is one base away. This CDR3 is also generated by other DNA sequences in the sample. CDR3 DNA sequence: TGTGCCAGCAGCTTAGCGCTAGGTGCAGGGATGAACACTGAAGCTTTTTTT. It codes for CASSLALGAGMNTEAFF. The gene calls are TRBV7-8 and TRBJ1-1, with D perhaps TRBD1 (5 bases). Germline V gene lookup returns CDR1 SGHVS and CDR2 FQNEAQ. The CDR3 has 17 amino acids.

The gene calls are TRBV6-4 and TRBJ1-5; 7 nucleotides agree with TRBD1. Germline values: CDR1 MRHNA, CDR2 SNTAGT. Trimming at V came to 8 bases and at J to 3 bases, leaving 16 bases not matched to a gene. The CDR3 is 17 residues long. The CDR3: CASAIAGGWGPNQPQHF. CDR3 in DNA: TGTGCCAGCGCGATAGCAGGGGGGTGGGGTCCCAATCAGCCCCAGCATTTT.